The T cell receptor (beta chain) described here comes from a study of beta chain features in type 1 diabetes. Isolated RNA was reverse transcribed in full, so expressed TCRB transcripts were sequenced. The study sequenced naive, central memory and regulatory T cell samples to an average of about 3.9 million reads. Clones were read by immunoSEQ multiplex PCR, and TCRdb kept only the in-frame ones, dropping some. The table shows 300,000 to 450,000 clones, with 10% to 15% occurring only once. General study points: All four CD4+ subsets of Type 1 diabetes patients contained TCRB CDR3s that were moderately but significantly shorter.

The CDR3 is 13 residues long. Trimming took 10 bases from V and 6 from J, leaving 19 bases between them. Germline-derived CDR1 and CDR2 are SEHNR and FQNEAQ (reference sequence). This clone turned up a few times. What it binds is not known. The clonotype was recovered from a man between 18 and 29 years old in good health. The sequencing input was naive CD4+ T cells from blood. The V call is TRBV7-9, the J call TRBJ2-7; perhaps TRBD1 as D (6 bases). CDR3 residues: CAIPREGGSEQYF. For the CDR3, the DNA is TGTGCCATCCCCAGAGAAGGGGGATCCGAGCAGTACTTC.